Listed here are 23 T cell receptor beta chains from one sample, sequenced in a study of T-cell memory formation after mild COVID-19. TCRdb re-analysed the 5' RACE reads in MiXCR, keeping a single row per CDR3 protein. The sample contains a few hundred thousand distinct CDR3 sequences, roughly 23% of which appear only once. The sequenced material came from PBMCs or a T cell subset sorted from them (not recorded which). The source is an adult woman who had mild COVID-19 (a few samples of this study predate the infection). Cell type and time point are not known.

This clonotype was seen a few times. The chain combines TRBV18 with TRBJ2-7, with 9 nucleotides matching TRBD1. V trimming: 1 base; J trimming: 3 bases; junction bases outside the gene matches: 4. The germline gives CDR1 KGHSH, CDR2 LQKENI. This CDR3 is 15 amino acids long. Here the CDR3 reads CASSPRTGELYEQYF. The CDR3 nucleotides read TGTGCCAGCTCACCACGGACAGGGGAACTCTACGAGCAGTACTTC.

The genes are TRBV29-1 and TRBJ2-5; D may be TRBD1 or TRBD2 (5 bases each). The germline V and J ends were trimmed by 7 bases and 2 bases, with 20 bases remaining between them. CDR1 is SQVTM, CDR2 ANQGSEA, per germline. The CDR3 consists of 15 residues. As DNA, the CDR3 is TGCAGCGCTGGGGACGCTCAGGTGGGTCAAGAGACCCAGTACTTC. Protein product: CSAGDAQVGQETQYF.

This clonotype was detected only a few times. For the CDR3, the DNA is TGTGCCAGCAGCCAAGAGGGGCTCACCCTCGCCTACAATGAGCAGTTCTTC. It translates to CASSQEGLTLAYNEQFF. This chain joins TRBV3-1 and TRBJ2-1; possible D gene TRBD1, 5 bases. Germline CDR1 reads LGHDT; CDR2 reads YNNKEL (reference sequence). Trimming left V 0 bases short and J 2 bases short, with 14 bases between. This CDR3 has 17 residues.

This clonotype was recorded a few times. V is TRBV4-1 and J is TRBJ2-6, with 8 bases aligning to TRBD1. This CDR3 has 18 amino acids. Germline V gene sequence: CDR1 MGHRA, CDR2 YSYEKL. J was trimmed by 0 bases and V by 4 bases; bases with no gene match: 8. In DNA, the CDR3 is TGCGCCAGCAGCCGTCTTCAGGGGGCCCGCTCTGGGGCCAACGTCCTGACTTTC. Protein product: CASSRLQGARSGANVLTF.

Here the CDR3 reads CASSDRDLNGYTF. DNA of the CDR3: TGTGCCAGCAGCGATCGGGACCTCAATGGCTACACCTTC. This sequence joins TRBV12-1 and TRBJ1-2; TRBD1 is taken as the D call from the table, unchecked against the DNA. TRBV12-1 counts as a pseudogene. This CDR3 spans 13 amino acids.

In this sample, this clonotype turned up a few times. The V and J genes are TRBV7-9 and TRBJ1-2; D is ambiguous. The CDR3 loop spans 12 amino acids. The V end lost 6 bases, the J end lost 4 bases, and 9 bases lay between the germline ends. In germline, CDR1 is SEHNR, CDR2 FQNEAQ (reference sequence). Written as DNA, the CDR3 is TGTGCCAGCAGTCCAGACCTCTATGGCTACACCTTC. It yields the protein CASSPDLYGYTF.

This chain links TRBV5-1 with TRBJ2-1; 8 nucleotides line up with TRBD2. CDR3 size: 16 residues. Trimming at V came to 2 bases and at J to 0 bases, leaving 4 bases not matched to a gene. Looked up from germline, CDR1 is SGHRS and CDR2 is YFSETQ. This CDR3 is CASSFGGGSSYNEQFF. Here the CDR3 DNA reads TGCGCCAGCAGCTTCGGGGGGGGCAGCTCCTACAATGAGCAGTTCTTC.

This clonotype has a handful of counts. The chain uses TRBV30 and TRBJ2-1; TRBD2 aligns across 12 bases. Germline values: CDR1 GTSNPN, CDR2 SVGIG (reference sequence). Losses at the gene ends were 1 base for V and 6 bases for J; bases not matched to a gene: 4. The CDR3 runs 15 residues. The CDR3 bases are TGTGCCTGGAGTGGACTAGCGGGAGCGACCAATGAGCAGTTCTTC. This translates into CAWSGLAGATNEQFF.

Here the CDR3 reads CSVGGETQYF. The DNA of the CDR3 is TGCAGCGTTGGGGGAGAGACCCAGTACTTC. The chain is built from TRBV29-1 and TRBJ2-5; D not certain. V dropped 4 bases and J dropped 4 bases, with 4 bases sitting between them. The CDR3 spans 10 residues. CDR1 and CDR2 (germline): SQVTM, ANQGSEA.

This clonotype was recorded once. The chain has TRBV7-8 and TRBJ1-2; D uncertain. CDR3 length equals 14 residues. Trimming removed 4 bases at V and 4 bases at J, with 13 bases between. CDR1 SGHVS and CDR2 FQNEAQ come from the germline V gene. The CDR3 region is CASSSRHNPYGYTF. The CDR3 nucleotides are TGTGCCAGCAGCTCTCGACACAACCCCTATGGCTACACCTTC.

This clonotype was counted only a few times. This chain joins TRBV9 and TRBJ2-5, with 10 nucleotides matching TRBD1. CDR1 is SGDLS, CDR2 YYNGEE, per germline. The CDR3 has 15 amino acids. V shed 3 bases, J shed 5 bases, and the junction held 7 bases outside the gene matches. CDR3 sequence reads: CASSARDRGRETQYF. CDR3 nucleotides: TGTGCCAGCAGCGCCCGGGACAGGGGCCGGGAGACCCAGTACTTC.

Only a few counts were recorded for this clonotype. The rearrangement uses TRBV5-1 and TRBJ2-7, with D perhaps matching TRBD1 (6 bases). Trimming shortened V by 4 bases and J by 0 bases, and 14 bases separated the two germline ends. The CDR3 length is 15 residues. Per the germline V gene, CDR1 is SGHRS and CDR2 is YFSETQ. CDR3 in DNA: TGCGCCAGCAGCCCGCACGCAGGGGACTCCTACGAGCAGTACTTC. Its translation: CASSPHAGDSYEQYF.

This clonotype was found many times. The chain is built from TRBV11-2 and TRBJ1-1; D gene unclear. The length of the CDR3 is 12 residues. Per the germline V gene, CDR1 is SGHAT and CDR2 is FQNNGV. V shed 2 bases and J shed 7 bases, with 8 bases lying between them. The CDR3 sequence is CASSLRALEAFF. CDR3 nucleotide sequence: TGTGCCAGCAGCTTAAGGGCCCTTGAAGCTTTCTTT.

This rearrangement joins TRBV7-9 to TRBJ1-5, with 10 bases that match TRBD1. The CDR3 sequence is 20 residues long. V dropped 4 bases and J dropped 2; count of bases not matched to a gene: 17. The germline gives CDR1 SEHNR, CDR2 FQNEAQ (reference sequence). The CDR3 DNA reads as TGTGCCAGCAGCTCAGTTCTGGGGACAGGGGATCGGGGCGGCAATCAGCCCCAGCATTTT. Its protein is CASSSVLGTGDRGGNQPQHF. Looking up the rest from reference TRBV7-9 and TRBJ1-5 gives the full variable domain: DTGVSQNPRHKITKRGQNVTFRCDPISEHNRLYWYRQTLGQGPEFLTYFQNEAQLEKSRLLSDRFSAERPKGSFSTLEIQRTEQGDSAMYLCASSSVLGTGDRGGNQPQHFGDGTRLSIL.

This clonotype was detected many times. CDR3 residues: CASSLAGLSNEQFF. CDR3 in DNA: TGTGCCAGCAGCTTAGCCGGACTTTCCAATGAGCAGTTCTTC. The chain has TRBV7-9 and TRBJ2-1; D is perhaps TRBD2 (5 bases). The CDR3 covers 14 residues. V dropped 0 bases and J dropped 6 bases, with 9 bases sitting between them. Germline V gene lookup returns CDR1 SEHNR and CDR2 FQNEAQ (reference sequence).

This clonotype showed up just a few times. The rearrangement joins TRBV9 to TRBJ2-7; TRBD1 agrees at 7 bases. The trim removed 0 bases at V and 1 base at J, leaving 4 bases unmatched. The V gene's germline CDR1 is SGDLS and CDR2 YYNGEE. The CDR3 extends over 15 amino acids. CDR3 amino acids: CASSVGDSASYEQYF. The CDR3, as DNA: TGTGCCAGCAGCGTAGGGGACAGCGCTTCCTACGAGCAGTACTTC.

The chain joins TRBV12-3 or TRBV12-4 to TRBJ2-5; 8 nucleotides match TRBD2. This CDR3 has 17 residues. V lost 1 base and J lost 4; bases outside the gene matches: 11. Written as DNA, the CDR3 is TGTGCCAGCAGTTTAGAGTTGGCGGGGGGCGCAGGAGAGACCCAGTACTTC. Encoded protein: CASSLELAGGAGETQYF.

V and J are TRBV15 and TRBJ1-5; D is unresolved. Germline assignment: CDR1 LNHNV and CDR2 YYDKDF (reference sequence). Trimming took off 3 bases at V and 3 bases at J, with 6 bases between the two ends. The CDR3 is 13 amino acids. CDR3 in amino acids: CATSRGSNQPQHF. CDR3 DNA: TGTGCCACCAGCAGGGGTTCCAATCAGCCCCAGCATTTT.

This clonotype was detected only a few times. J is TRBJ2-5 and V is TRBV11-2; weak D call: TRBD2 (6 bases). With 0 bases removed from V and 7 bases from J, the gap between germline ends came to 18 bases. The germline V gene has CDR1 SGHAT and CDR2 FQNNGV. This CDR3 has 16 residues. The DNA of the CDR3 is TGTGCCAGCAGCTTAGATCTCGGAGGAGGGGATAGGACCCAGTACTTC. This codes for CASSLDLGGGDRTQYF.

Many counts were recorded for this clonotype. The V call is TRBV3-1, the J call TRBJ2-7; D uncertain. The CDR3 sequence is 16 residues long. Between the trimmed V and J ends, which lost 1 base and 3 bases, there was a span of 16 bases. CDR1 is LGHDT, CDR2 YNNKEL, per germline (reference sequence). CDR3 DNA: TGTGCCAGCAGCCAAGTGATGGGCTTGGTGGGCTACGAGCAGTACTTC. Residues: CASSQVMGLVGYEQYF.

This clonotype was recorded a few times. This chain connects TRBV5-5 to TRBJ2-3; 9 nucleotides agree with TRBD2. After removal of 2 bases from V and 1 base from J, the junction contained 2 bases not matched to a gene. The CDR3 contains 15 residues. Germline CDR1 SGHKS, CDR2 YYEKEE (reference sequence). The CDR3 is CASSFRGGGTDTQYF. The CDR3 region has the DNA TGTGCCAGCAGCTTCCGCGGGGGGGGCACAGATACGCAGTATTTT. The full variable domain, its missing parts supplied by reference TRBV5-5 and TRBJ2-3, is DAGVTQSPTHLIKTRGQQVTLRCSPISGHKSVSWYQQVLGQGPQFIFQYYEKEERGRGNFPDRFSARQFPNYSSELNVNALLLGDSALYLCASSFRGGGTDTQYFGPGTRLTVL.

This chain connects TRBV9 to TRBJ2-7, with D maybe TRBD2 (5 bases). The germline gives CDR1 SGDLS, CDR2 YYNGEE. Trimming took 5 bases from V and 3 from J, leaving 18 bases between them. The CDR3 extends over 15 amino acids. Here the CDR3 DNA reads TGTGCCAGCAGTTGGGGAGCCGAAACCTACTACGAGCAGTACTTC. Residues: CASSWGAETYYEQYF.

This clonotype was detected a few times. The rearrangement joins TRBV18 to TRBJ2-3, with no clear D. The germline V and J ends were trimmed by 7 bases and 2 bases, with 10 bases remaining between them. CDR3 size: 13 residues. CDR1 is KGHSH and CDR2 is LQKENI in the germline V gene. Written as DNA, the CDR3 is TGTGCCAGCTTGGTCCATAACACAGATACGCAGTATTTT. This sequence encodes CASLVHNTDTQYF.